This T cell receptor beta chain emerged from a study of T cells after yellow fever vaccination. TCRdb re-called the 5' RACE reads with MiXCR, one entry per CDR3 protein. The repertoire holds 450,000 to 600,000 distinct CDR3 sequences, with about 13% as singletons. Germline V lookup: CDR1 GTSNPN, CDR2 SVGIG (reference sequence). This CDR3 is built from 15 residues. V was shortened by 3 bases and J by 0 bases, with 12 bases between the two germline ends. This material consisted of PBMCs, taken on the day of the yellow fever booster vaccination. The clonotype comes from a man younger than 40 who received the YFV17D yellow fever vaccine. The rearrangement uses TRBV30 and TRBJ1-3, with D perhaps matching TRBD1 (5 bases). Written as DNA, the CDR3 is TGTGCCTGGAGCTCGGGACTGGTCTCTGGAAACACCATATATTTT. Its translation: CAWSSGLVSGNTIYF.